One sample yielded the 27 T cell receptor beta chains listed below, sequenced in a study of T cell responses to AZD1222 COVID-19 vaccine. The protocol was immunoSEQ multiplex PCR, while the TCRdb copy is restricted to in-frame clones and leaves out a portion. The sample yields about 130,000 clones, over 80% seen once. Sequencing was performed on peripheral blood, taken on day 0 of AZD1222 vaccination. The receptors derive from an adult in good health.

This chain links TRBV24-1 with TRBJ2-1; D gene uncertain. Germline V gives CDR1 KGHDR, CDR2 SFDVKD. V was clipped by 2 bases and J by 0 bases, with 10 bases between them. The CDR3 covers 16 residues. This chain's CDR3 is CATSDWERSSYNEQFF. CDR3 DNA: TGTGCCACCAGTGATTGGGAAAGAAGCTCCTACAATGAGCAGTTCTTC.

The V gene is TRBV5-4, the J gene TRBJ1-6; D gene uncertain. CDR1 is SGHNT, CDR2 YYREEE, per germline (reference sequence). The CDR3 length is 12 residues. V shed 1 base and J shed 10 bases, with 6 bases lying between them. Here the CDR3 reads CASSLTRSPLHF. CDR3 DNA: TGTGCCAGCAGCTTGACTCGGTCACCCCTCCACTTT.

The rearrangement links TRBV19 to TRBJ2-7, with 8 bases aligning to TRBD1. J gave up 5 bases and V 8 bases, and 8 bases lay outside the gene matches. The CDR3 loop spans 13 amino acids. The V gene's germline CDR1 is LNHDA and CDR2 SQIVND (reference sequence). For the CDR3, the DNA is TGTGCCAGTCCAGATGACAGGGGAAACGAGCAGTACTTC. It codes for CASPDDRGNEQYF.

V and J are TRBV6-6 and TRBJ1-2; TRBD1 aligns across 7 bases. The ends lost 5 bases at V and 8 bases at J; junction bases unmatched: 11. Germline CDR1 is MNHNY and CDR2 is SVGAGI (reference sequence). This CDR3 has 14 residues. The CDR3 sequence is CASSQDRVRGGYTF. CDR3 DNA: TGTGCCAGCAGTCAAGACAGGGTACGGGGAGGCTACACCTTC.

The CDR3 DNA reads as TGTGCCAGCAGCTTTTTTTCAGCAACTAGCACAGATACGCAGTATTTT. Protein product: CASSFFSATSTDTQYF. The chain joins TRBV5-6 to TRBJ2-3; D remains unclear. Germline V gene data show CDR1 as SGHDT and CDR2 as YYEEEE. V lost 2 bases to trimming and J lost 0 bases, with 13 bases between them. The CDR3 consists of 16 residues.

The gene calls are TRBV24-1 and TRBJ1-5, with 12 bases that match TRBD1. The CDR3 consists of 17 residues. CDR1 and CDR2 (germline): KGHDR, SFDVKD. The V segment lost 6 bases and the J segment 2 bases; nucleotides outside the gene matches: 7. The CDR3 spells CATSLGQGAHGNQPQHF. As DNA, the CDR3 is TGTGCCACCAGTTTGGGACAGGGGGCGCACGGCAATCAGCCCCAGCATTTT.

This chain uses TRBV7-9 with TRBJ2-7; TRBD1 agrees at 8 bases. The V segment lost 5 bases and the J segment 1 base; nucleotides outside the gene matches: 13. This CDR3 comprises 17 residues. Germline V gene data show CDR1 as SEHNR and CDR2 as FQNEAQ (reference sequence). The CDR3 DNA sequence: TGTGCCAGCAGCCAACCGACCGCAGGACAGGGTTCCTACGAGCAGTACTTC. This encodes CASSQPTAGQGSYEQYF.

The chain combines TRBV14 with TRBJ2-3, with D perhaps matching TRBD2 (6 bases). The germline V gene has CDR1 SGHDN and CDR2 FVKESK. V gave up 4 bases and J gave up 6 bases, with 11 bases separating them. This CDR3 has 13 amino acids. The CDR3 nucleotides are TGTGCCAGCAGCCTGGGACTCCAGGATACGCAGTATTTT. It encodes CASSLGLQDTQYF.

The rearrangement joins TRBV28 to TRBJ1-5; no reliable D call. Trimming removed 7 bases from V and 4 bases from J, with 14 bases in between. The CDR3 sequence is 14 residues long. CDR1 and CDR2 from the germline V gene are MDHEN and SYDVKM. The CDR3 protein is CASNGGPFNQPQHF. The CDR3 DNA sequence: TGTGCCAGCAACGGAGGGCCCTTTAATCAGCCCCAGCATTTT.

This chain joins TRBV28 and TRBJ2-5; 12 bases map to TRBD1. The CDR3 consists of 15 residues. From germline, CDR1 is MDHEN and CDR2 SYDVKM. J gave up 7 bases and V 3 bases, and 6 bases lay outside the gene matches. CDR3 sequence (DNA): TGTGCCAGCAGTTTCGGGGACAGGGGGCTTGGGACCCAGTACTTC. Protein sequence: CASSFGDRGLGTQYF.

This clone was found a few times. The chain has TRBV19 and TRBJ1-5, with 9 bases fitting TRBD1. The junction had 8 bases not matched to a gene; V was cut back by 9 bases and J by 5 bases. The CDR3 covers 14 residues. Looked up from germline, CDR1 is LNHDA and CDR2 is SQIVND (reference sequence). The CDR3 loop reads CASRGTGLYQPQHF. As DNA, the CDR3 is TGTGCCAGCCGTGGGACAGGGCTTTATCAGCCCCAGCATTTT.

V and J are TRBV7-2 and TRBJ1-2; D is unresolved. Trimming cost V 1 base and J 2 bases, with 5 bases left between them. From germline, CDR1 is SGHTA and CDR2 FQGNSA. The CDR3 is made up of 13 amino acids. The CDR3 nucleotides are TGTGCCAGCAGCTTAGGCCTAAACTATGGCTACACCTTC. Encoded protein: CASSLGLNYGYTF.

For the CDR3, the DNA is TGCGCCAGCAGCCAAAAGCATTCCGGGGCTAATGAAAAACTGTTTTTT. It codes for CASSQKHSGANEKLFF. The chain uses TRBV4-1 and TRBJ1-4; D is unresolved. The CDR3 is 16 residues long. V shed 2 bases and J shed 3 bases, with 13 bases lying between them. Germline V gene lookup returns CDR1 MGHRA and CDR2 YSYEKL.

The rearrangement uses TRBV5-1 and TRBJ2-2; TRBD1 might be the D (5 bases). The germline CDR1 and CDR2 sequences are SGHRS and YFSETQ. The CDR3 contains 15 residues. V was trimmed by 0 bases and J by 6 bases, leaving 12 bases between them. CDR3: CASSLEGESAGELFF. The CDR3 DNA sequence: TGCGCCAGCAGCTTGGAAGGGGAAAGTGCCGGGGAGCTGTTTTTT.

The chain combines TRBV13 with TRBJ1-2; tentative D call: TRBD1 (6 bases). Germline V gene lookup returns CDR1 PRHDT and CDR2 FYEKMQ (reference sequence). This CDR3 is 16 amino acids long. V was shortened by 3 bases and J by 6 bases, with 20 bases between the two germline ends. The CDR3 loop reads CASSFGSRGSRHGYTF. CDR3 in DNA: TGTGCCAGCAGCTTTGGGTCCAGGGGATCTAGGCATGGCTACACCTTC.

The J gene is TRBJ2-7, the V gene TRBV29-1; D is possibly TRBD1 or TRBD2 (5 bases each). With 7 bases removed from V and 5 bases from J, the gap between germline ends came to 15 bases. This CDR3 has 12 residues. Germline values: CDR1 SQVTM, CDR2 ANQGSEA. This CDR3 is CSGSGGLDEQYF. CDR3 bases: TGCAGCGGGAGTGGGGGTCTCGACGAGCAGTACTTC.

V and J are TRBV20-1 and TRBJ2-2, with no clear D. V lost 3 bases and J lost 3, with 11 bases in between. The CDR3 contains 14 residues. Per germline, CDR1 DFQATT and CDR2 SNEGSKA (reference sequence). The CDR3 sequence is CSASIGRDTGELFF. Here the CDR3 DNA reads TGCAGTGCTAGTATCGGGCGCGACACCGGGGAGCTGTTTTTT.

This chain connects TRBV2 to TRBJ1-2, with a tentative D call TRBD1 (6 bases). CDR1 is SNHLY and CDR2 is FYNNEI in the germline V gene. Trimming removed 4 bases at V and 7 bases at J, with 16 bases between. The CDR3 loop spans 14 amino acids. The CDR3, as DNA: TGTGCCAGCAGTGCTCAAGAGGGGGTGGGTGGCTACACCTTC. It specifies CASSAQEGVGGYTF. The entire variable domain, with the rest obtained from reference TRBV2 and TRBJ1-2, is as follows: EPEVTQTPSHQVTQMGQEVILRCVPISNHLYFYWYRQILGQKVEFLVSFYNNEISEKSEIFDDQFSVERPDGSNFTLKIRSTKLEDSAMYFCASSAQEGVGGYTFGSGTRLTVV.

This clone was counted a single time. This rearrangement joins TRBV19 to TRBJ2-1; D possibly corresponds to TRBD1 (7 bases). Germline CDR1 and CDR2: LNHDA and SQIVND (reference sequence). The CDR3 length is 14 residues. V was shortened by 7 bases and J by 4 bases, with 14 bases between the two germline ends. The DNA for the CDR3 is TGTGCCAGTACCCAGGAGGGACAGTACAATGAGCAGTTCTTC. The encoded protein is CASTQEGQYNEQFF.

The chain has TRBV27 and TRBJ2-1; tentatively, D is TRBD2 (5 bases). This CDR3 has 16 residues. Trimming shortened V by 1 base and J by 6 bases, and 16 bases separated the two germline ends. CDR1 is MNHEY and CDR2 is SMNVEV in the germline V gene (reference sequence). The CDR3 coding sequence is TGTGCCAGCAGTTTATTTCGCGGAGCCCGGGGCAATGAGCAGTTCTTC. It codes for CASSLFRGARGNEQFF.

The rearrangement joins TRBV5-5 to TRBJ1-2; D not certain. V dropped 1 base and J dropped 4 bases, with 17 bases sitting between them. This CDR3 comprises 16 residues. Germline CDR1 SGHKS, CDR2 YYEKEE (reference sequence). The DNA of the CDR3 is TGTGCCAGCAGCTTGACTCCCGGGGATTCGAGCTATGGCTACACCTTC. It specifies CASSLTPGDSSYGYTF.

This sequence joins TRBV11-2 and TRBJ2-1, with 7 bases fitting TRBD2. This CDR3 comprises 14 residues. Germline V gives CDR1 SGHAT, CDR2 FQNNGV. V dropped 9 bases and J dropped 3; count of bases not matched to a gene: 8. For the CDR3, the DNA is TGTGCCAGTCAGTTAAGCGGGGTCTACAATGAGCAGTTCTTC. Translation: CASQLSGVYNEQFF.

This chain links TRBV15 with TRBJ1-5, with 7 bases identical to TRBD1. From germline, CDR1 is LNHNV and CDR2 YYDKDF (reference sequence). The CDR3 runs 16 residues. V shed 0 bases and J 3 bases; nucleotides not matched to a gene: 5. CDR3 bases: TGTGCCACCAGCAGAGATCAGGGGGGATTCAATCAGCCCCAGCATTTT. Its translation: CATSRDQGGFNQPQHF.

The V call is TRBV5-4, the J call TRBJ2-5, with 7 nucleotides matching TRBD2. From germline, CDR1 is SGHNT and CDR2 YYREEE (reference sequence). The J segment lost 3 bases and the V segment lost 6 bases, leaving 8 bases of the junction unmatched. The CDR3 loop spans 14 amino acids. The CDR3 is CASNSYGLEETQYF. DNA for the CDR3: TGTGCCAGCAACTCATATGGACTAGAAGAGACCCAGTACTTC.

This CDR3 is CASSEHGINTIYF. The DNA for the CDR3 is TGTGCCAGCAGTGAACACGGTATAAACACCATATATTTT. This chain uses TRBV6-1 with TRBJ1-3, with D uncertain. The CDR3 consists of 13 residues. Germline lookup yields CDR1 MNHNS and CDR2 SASEGT. Trimming shortened V by 2 bases and J by 6 bases, and 8 bases separated the two germline ends.

The sample holds one count of this clone. The CDR3 here is CASDRDRLEQYF. The CDR3 DNA reads as TGTGCCAGTGACCGGGACAGGTTAGAGCAGTACTTC. The rearrangement uses TRBV6-5 and TRBJ2-7; 8 nucleotides align to TRBD1. CDR3 length equals 12 residues. Germline CDR1 and CDR2: MNHEY and SVGAGI. V lost 9 bases to trimming and J lost 7 bases; unmatched junction nucleotides: 8.

This sequence joins TRBV30 and TRBJ1-4; weak D call: TRBD1 (5 bases). The V gene's germline CDR1 is GTSNPN and CDR2 SVGIG (reference sequence). Trimming pared 2 bases from V and 14 bases from J, leaving 12 bases between. This CDR3 region has 11 residues. In DNA, the CDR3 is TGTGCCTGGAGTTGGAGTCGGGGGCTGTTTTTT. Its protein is CAWSWSRGLFF.